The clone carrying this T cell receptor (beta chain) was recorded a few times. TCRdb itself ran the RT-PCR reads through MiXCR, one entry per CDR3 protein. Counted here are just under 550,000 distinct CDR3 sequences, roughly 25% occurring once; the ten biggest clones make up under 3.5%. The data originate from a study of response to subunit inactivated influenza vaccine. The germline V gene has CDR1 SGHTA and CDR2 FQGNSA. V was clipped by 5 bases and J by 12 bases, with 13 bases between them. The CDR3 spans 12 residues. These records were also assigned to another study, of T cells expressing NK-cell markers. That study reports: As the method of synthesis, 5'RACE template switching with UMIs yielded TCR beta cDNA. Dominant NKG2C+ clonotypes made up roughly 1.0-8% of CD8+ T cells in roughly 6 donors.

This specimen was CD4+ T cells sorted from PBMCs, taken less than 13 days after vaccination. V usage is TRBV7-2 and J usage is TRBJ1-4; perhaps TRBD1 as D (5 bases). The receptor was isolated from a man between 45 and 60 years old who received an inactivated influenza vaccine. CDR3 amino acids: CASSRPGGELFF. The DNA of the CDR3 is TGTGCCAGCAGCCGCCCGGGAGGGGAACTGTTTTTT.